This is a list of T cell receptor beta chains from one sample in a study of OX40 agonist ivuxolimab in advanced cancers. This table comes from immunoSEQ multiplex PCR, and its TCRdb copy is limited to in-frame clones, with some not included. This repertoire shows tens of thousands of clones, over 80% found once; its top ten account for around 3.3%. The source material was CD4+ or CD8+ T cells sorted from blood, sampled in a trial of the OX40 agonist ivuxolimab. These receptors were obtained from an adult with an advanced solid tumor such as melanoma, head and neck, liver or kidney cancer. Each CDR3 is given with its conserved first and last residue. Each record gives: clone size, D gene, V gene, J gene, CDR3 protein, CDR3 DNA. A D gene is named only where the DNA matches it firmly. Expanded clones get a size class; other rows say once, few or many, or leave the size out.

.,TRBD2,TRBV10-3,TRBJ2-7,CAISDLDSGGYEQYF,TGTGCCATCAGTGACTTGGACAGCGGGGGTTACGAGCAGTACTTC
.,.,TRBV5-6,TRBJ2-7,CASSGQGWDEQYF,TGTGCCAGCAGCGGGCAGGGCTGGGACGAGCAGTACTTC
.,.,TRBV30,TRBJ1-6,CAWSVLSNSPLHF,TGTGCCTGGAGTGTACTATCGAATTCACCCCTCCACTTT
.,.,TRBV27,TRBJ2-3,CATHGASDTQYF,TGTGCCACCCATGGGGCATCAGATACGCAGTATTTT
.,.,TRBV2,TRBJ1-2,CASSVRDGDGYTF,TGTGCCAGCAGTGTCCGGGACGGAGATGGCTACACCTTC
.,TRBD1,TRBV5-5,TRBJ2-7,CASSLPGQGREQYF,TGTGCCAGCAGCTTGCCCGGACAGGGGCGGGAGCAGTACTTC
.,.,TRBV5-1,TRBJ2-5,CASSHEETQYF,TGCGCCAGCAGCCACGAAGAGACCCAGTACTTC
few,.,TRBV2,TRBJ2-3,CASSVRVDSTDTQYF,TGTGCCAGCAGTGTTAGAGTTGATAGCACAGATACGCAGTATTTT
few,TRBD2,TRBV30,TRBJ2-1,CAWSPGTSPYNEQFF,TGTGCCTGGAGTCCCGGGACTAGCCCCTACAATGAGCAGTTCTTC
.,.,TRBV6-5,TRBJ1-3,CASSYTGTSGNTIYF,TGTGCCAGCAGTTACACAGGGACCTCTGGAAACACCATATATTTT
.,.,TRBV7-2,TRBJ2-3,CASSLANRDRTTDTQYF,TGTGCCAGCAGCTTAGCGAACAGGGATAGAACCACAGATACGCAGTATTTT
.,.,TRBV30,TRBJ2-5,CAWSFGAQKTQYF,TGTGCCTGGAGTTTTGGGGCCCAGAAGACCCAGTACTTC
.,.,TRBV9,TRBJ2-1,CASSDPYNEQFF,TGTGCCAGCAGCGACCCCTACAATGAGCAGTTCTTC
once,.,TRBV4-3,TRBJ1-6,CASSQTPPAGRNSPLHF,TGCGCCAGCAGCCAAACCCCGCCCGCGGGTAGGAATTCACCCCTCCACTTT
.,.,TRBV5-1,TRBJ2-1,CASSLPPGRSSYNEQFF,TGCGCCAGCAGCCTACCCCCAGGGCGTTCATCCTACAATGAGCAGTTCTTC
.,.,TRBV4-2,TRBJ2-6,CASSQAPGANVLTF,TGTGCCAGCAGCCAAGCCCCTGGGGCCAACGTCCTGACTTTC
once,.,TRBV10-3,TRBJ2-3,CAISESGPRQLTDTQYF,TGTGCCATCAGTGAGTCGGGGCCCCGCCAACTGACAGATACGCAGTATTTT
.,.,TRBV28,TRBJ1-4,CASKDGTNEKLFF,TGTGCCAGCAAGGACGGAACGAATGAAAAACTGTTTTTT
.,.,TRBV5-1,TRBJ2-5,CASSLEGGAQFETQYF,TGCGCCAGCAGTCTCGAAGGCGGGGCACAGTTTGAGACCCAGTACTTC
.,TRBD2,TRBV10-3,TRBJ2-1,CAISESTGTSKEQFF,TGTGCCATCAGTGAGTCGACGGGGACTAGTAAAGAGCAGTTCTTC
.,.,TRBV7-2,TRBJ1-6,CASSLERDSPLHF,TGTGCCAGCAGCTTAGAAAGGGATTCACCCCTCCACTTT
.,.,TRBV7-2,TRBJ2-7,CASSFSGTFDYEQYF,TGTGCCAGCAGCTTCTCCGGGACTTTTGACTACGAGCAGTACTTC
.,.,TRBV4-1,TRBJ1-1,CASSQDPRGRTGAFF,TGCGCCAGCAGCCAAGATCCCCGGGGGCGAACCGGAGCTTTCTTT
.,.,TRBV5-1,TRBJ2-3,CASSSAGVSTDTQYF,TGCGCCAGCAGCTCGGCCGGGGTCAGCACAGATACGCAGTATTTT
.,.,TRBV5-4,TRBJ2-3,CASSLESSGTDTQYF,TGTGCCAGCAGCTTGGAGTCTAGCGGCACAGATACGCAGTATTTT
.,.,TRBV19,TRBJ2-1,CASSIGGHPSYNEQFF,TGTGCCAGTAGTATAGGGGGGCACCCCTCCTACAATGAGCAGTTCTTC